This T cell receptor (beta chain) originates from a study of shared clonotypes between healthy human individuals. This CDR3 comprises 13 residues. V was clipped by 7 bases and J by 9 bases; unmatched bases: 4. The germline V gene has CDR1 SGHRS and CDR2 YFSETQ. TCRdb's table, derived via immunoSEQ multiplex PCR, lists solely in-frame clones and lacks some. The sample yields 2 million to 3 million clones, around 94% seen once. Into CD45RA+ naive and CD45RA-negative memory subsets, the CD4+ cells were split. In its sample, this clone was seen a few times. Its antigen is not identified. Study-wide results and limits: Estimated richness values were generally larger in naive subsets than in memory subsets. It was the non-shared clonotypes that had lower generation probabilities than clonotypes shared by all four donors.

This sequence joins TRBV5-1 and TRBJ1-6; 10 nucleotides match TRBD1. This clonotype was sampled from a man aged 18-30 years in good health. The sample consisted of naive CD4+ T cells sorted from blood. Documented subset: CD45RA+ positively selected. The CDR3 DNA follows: TGCGCCAGCTCTGGACAGGGGGGTTCACCCCTCCACTTT. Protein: CASSGQGGSPLHF.